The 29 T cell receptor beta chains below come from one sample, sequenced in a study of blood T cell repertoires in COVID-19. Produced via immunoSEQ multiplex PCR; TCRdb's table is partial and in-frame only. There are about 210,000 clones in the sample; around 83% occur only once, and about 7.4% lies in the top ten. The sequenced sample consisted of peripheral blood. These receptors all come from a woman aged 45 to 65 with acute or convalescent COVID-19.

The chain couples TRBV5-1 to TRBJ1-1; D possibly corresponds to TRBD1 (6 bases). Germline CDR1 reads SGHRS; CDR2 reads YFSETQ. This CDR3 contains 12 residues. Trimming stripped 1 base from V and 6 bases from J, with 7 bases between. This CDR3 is CASSLTGPEAFF. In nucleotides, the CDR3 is TGCGCCAGCAGCTTGACAGGGCCTGAAGCTTTCTTT.

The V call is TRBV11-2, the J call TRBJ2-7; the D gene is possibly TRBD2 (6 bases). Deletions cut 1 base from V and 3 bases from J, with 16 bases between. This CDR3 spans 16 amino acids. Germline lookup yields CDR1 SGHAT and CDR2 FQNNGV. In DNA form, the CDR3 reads TGTGCCAGCAGCTTAGTAGGGCTAGGAGGGTTCTACGAGCAGTACTTC. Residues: CASSLVGLGGFYEQYF.

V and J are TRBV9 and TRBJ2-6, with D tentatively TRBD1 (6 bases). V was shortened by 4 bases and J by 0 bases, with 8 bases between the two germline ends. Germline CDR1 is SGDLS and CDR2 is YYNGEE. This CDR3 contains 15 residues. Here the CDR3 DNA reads TGTGCCAGCAGCAAACAGGGCTCTGGGGCCAACGTCCTGACTTTC. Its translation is CASSKQGSGANVLTF.

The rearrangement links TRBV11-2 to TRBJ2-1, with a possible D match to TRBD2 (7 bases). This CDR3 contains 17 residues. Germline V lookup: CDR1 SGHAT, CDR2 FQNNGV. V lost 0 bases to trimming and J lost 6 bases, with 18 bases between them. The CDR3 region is CASSLDQGGGIFNEQFF. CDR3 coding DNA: TGTGCCAGCAGCTTAGATCAAGGGGGGGGGATTTTCAATGAGCAGTTCTTC.

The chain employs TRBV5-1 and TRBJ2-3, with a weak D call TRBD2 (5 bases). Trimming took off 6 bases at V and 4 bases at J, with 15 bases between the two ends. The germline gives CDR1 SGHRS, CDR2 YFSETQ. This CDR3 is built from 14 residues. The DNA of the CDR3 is TGCGCCAGCATCCTACCCCCAGCGGCAGATACGCAGTATTTT. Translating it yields CASILPPAADTQYF.

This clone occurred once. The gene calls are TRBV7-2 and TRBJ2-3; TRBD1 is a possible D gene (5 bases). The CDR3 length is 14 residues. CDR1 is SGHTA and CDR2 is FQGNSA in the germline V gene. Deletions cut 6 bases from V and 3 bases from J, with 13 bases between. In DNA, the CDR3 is TGTGCCAGCAGTAGGGGTTTGTTTACAGATACGCAGTATTTT. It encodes CASSRGLFTDTQYF.

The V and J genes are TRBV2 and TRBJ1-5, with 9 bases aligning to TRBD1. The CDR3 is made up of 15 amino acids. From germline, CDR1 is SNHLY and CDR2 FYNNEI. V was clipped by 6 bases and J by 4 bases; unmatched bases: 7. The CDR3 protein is CASRARTGENQPQHF. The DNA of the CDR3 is TGTGCCAGCAGGGCAAGGACAGGGGAAAATCAGCCCCAGCATTTT.

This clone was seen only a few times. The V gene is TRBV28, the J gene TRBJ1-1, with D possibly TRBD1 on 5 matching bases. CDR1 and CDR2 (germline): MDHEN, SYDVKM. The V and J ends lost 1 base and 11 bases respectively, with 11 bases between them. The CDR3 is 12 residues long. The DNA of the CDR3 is TGTGCCAGCAGTTTATCTCCAGGGAAGGCTTTCTTT. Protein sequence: CASSLSPGKAFF. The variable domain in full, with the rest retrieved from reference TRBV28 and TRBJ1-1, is DVKVTQSSRYLVKRTGEKVFLECVQDMDHENMFWYRQDPGLGLRLIYFSYDVKMKEKGDIPEGYSVSREKKERFSLILESASTNQTSMYLCASSLSPGKAFFGQGTRLTVV.

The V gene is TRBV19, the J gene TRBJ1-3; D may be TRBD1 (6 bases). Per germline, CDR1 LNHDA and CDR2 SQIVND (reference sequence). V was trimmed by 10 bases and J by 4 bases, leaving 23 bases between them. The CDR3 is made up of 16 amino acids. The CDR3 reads CATTTCWGGRGNTIYF. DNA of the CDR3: TGTGCCACCACTACCTGTTGGGGGGGCAGGGGAAACACCATATATTTT.

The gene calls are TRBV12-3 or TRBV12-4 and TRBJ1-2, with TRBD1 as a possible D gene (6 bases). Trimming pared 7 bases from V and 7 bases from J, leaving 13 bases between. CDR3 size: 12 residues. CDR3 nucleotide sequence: TGTGCCAGCACCGATACAGGGACTGGCTACACCTTC. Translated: CASTDTGTGYTF.

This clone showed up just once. CDR3 nucleotide sequence: TGTGCCAGCAGCCCCACAGGGGCAGCTAACTATGGCTACACCTTC. Its translation is CASSPTGAANYGYTF. This chain connects TRBV3-1 (or the pseudogene TRBV3-2) to TRBJ1-2; 7 bases are shared with TRBD1. J gave up 0 bases and V 4 bases, and 5 bases lay outside the gene matches. The CDR3 has 15 residues. Germline V lookup: CDR1 LGHDT, CDR2 YNNKEL (reference sequence).

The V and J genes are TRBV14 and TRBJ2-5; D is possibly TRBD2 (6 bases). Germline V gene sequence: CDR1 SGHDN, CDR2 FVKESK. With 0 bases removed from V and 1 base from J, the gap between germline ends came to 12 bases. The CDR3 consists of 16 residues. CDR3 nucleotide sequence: TGTGCCAGCAGCCAAGAAGTCGGACTACCCCAAGAGACCCAGTACTTC. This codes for CASSQEVGLPQETQYF.

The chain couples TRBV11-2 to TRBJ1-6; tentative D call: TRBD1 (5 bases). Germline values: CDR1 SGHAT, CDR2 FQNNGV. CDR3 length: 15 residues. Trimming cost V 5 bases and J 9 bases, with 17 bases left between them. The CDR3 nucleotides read TGTGCCAGCAGCCCAGCGGGGGGGTTCGGTTCACCCCTCCACTTT. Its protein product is CASSPAGGFGSPLHF.

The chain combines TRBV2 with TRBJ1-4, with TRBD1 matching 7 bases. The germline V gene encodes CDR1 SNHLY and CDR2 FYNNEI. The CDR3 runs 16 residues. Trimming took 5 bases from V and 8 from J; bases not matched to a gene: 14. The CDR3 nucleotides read TGTGCCAGCAGTAAGGACAGGTTTATGATCGGGGAAAAACTGTTTTTT. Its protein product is CASSKDRFMIGEKLFF.

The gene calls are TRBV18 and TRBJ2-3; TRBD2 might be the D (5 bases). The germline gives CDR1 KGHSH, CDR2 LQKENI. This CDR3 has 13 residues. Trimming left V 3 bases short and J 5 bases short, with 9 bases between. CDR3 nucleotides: TGTGCCAGCTCACCGGGGAGTGGAGATACGCAGTATTTT. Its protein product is CASSPGSGDTQYF.

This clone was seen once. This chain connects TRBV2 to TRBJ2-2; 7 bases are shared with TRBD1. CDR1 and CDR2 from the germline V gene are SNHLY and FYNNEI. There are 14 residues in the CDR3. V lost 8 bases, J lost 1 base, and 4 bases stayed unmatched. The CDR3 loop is CASVRDRNTGELFF. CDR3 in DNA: TGTGCCAGCGTCCGGGACAGGAACACCGGGGAGCTGTTTTTT.

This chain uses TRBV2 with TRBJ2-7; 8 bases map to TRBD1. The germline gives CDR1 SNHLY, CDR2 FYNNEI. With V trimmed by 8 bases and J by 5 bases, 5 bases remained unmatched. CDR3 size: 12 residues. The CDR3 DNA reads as TGTGCCAGCCAGCCGGACAGGGACGAGCAGTACTTC. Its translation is CASQPDRDEQYF.

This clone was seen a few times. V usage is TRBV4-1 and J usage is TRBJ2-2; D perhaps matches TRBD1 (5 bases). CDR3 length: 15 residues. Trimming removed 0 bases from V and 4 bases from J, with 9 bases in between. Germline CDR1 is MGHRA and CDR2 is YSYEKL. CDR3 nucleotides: TGCGCCAGCAGCCAAGAATGGACAACCACCGGGGAGCTGTTTTTT. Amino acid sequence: CASSQEWTTTGELFF.

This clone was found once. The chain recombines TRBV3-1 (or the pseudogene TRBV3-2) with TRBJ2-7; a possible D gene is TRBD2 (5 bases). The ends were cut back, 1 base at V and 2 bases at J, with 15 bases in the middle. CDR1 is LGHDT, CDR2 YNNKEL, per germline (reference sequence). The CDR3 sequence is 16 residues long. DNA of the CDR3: TGTGCCAGCAGCCAAGGAATGGGCGGGTACGCCTACGAGCAGTACTTC. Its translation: CASSQGMGGYAYEQYF.

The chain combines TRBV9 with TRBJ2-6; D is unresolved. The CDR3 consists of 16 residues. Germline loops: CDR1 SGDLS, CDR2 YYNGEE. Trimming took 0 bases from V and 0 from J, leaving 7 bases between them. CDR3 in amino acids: CASSVGTFSGANVLTF. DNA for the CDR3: TGTGCCAGCAGCGTAGGAACTTTCTCTGGGGCCAACGTCCTGACTTTC.

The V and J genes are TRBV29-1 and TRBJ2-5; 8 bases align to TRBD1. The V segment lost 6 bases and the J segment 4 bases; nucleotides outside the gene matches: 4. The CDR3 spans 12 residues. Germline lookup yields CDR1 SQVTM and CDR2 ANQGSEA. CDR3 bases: TGCAGCGTCGACAGGGGAGGAGAGACCCAGTACTTC. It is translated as CSVDRGGETQYF.

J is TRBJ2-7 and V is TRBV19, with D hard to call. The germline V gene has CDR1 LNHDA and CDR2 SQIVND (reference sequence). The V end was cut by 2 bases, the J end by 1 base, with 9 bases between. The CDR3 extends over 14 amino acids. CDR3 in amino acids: CASSIKAGSYEQYF. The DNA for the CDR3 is TGTGCCAGTAGTATAAAAGCAGGATCCTACGAGCAGTACTTC. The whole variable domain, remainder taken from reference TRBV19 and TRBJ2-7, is DGGITQSPKYLFRKEGQNVTLSCEQNLNHDAMYWYRQDPGQGLRLIYYSQIVNDFQKGDIAEGYSVSREKKESFPLTVTSAQKNPTAFYLCASSIKAGSYEQYFGPGTRLTVT.

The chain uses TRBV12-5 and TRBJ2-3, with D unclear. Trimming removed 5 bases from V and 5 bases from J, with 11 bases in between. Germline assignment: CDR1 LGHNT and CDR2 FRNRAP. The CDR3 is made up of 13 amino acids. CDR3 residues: CASGPFLRDTQYF. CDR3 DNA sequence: TGTGCTAGTGGTCCCTTTCTCCGAGATACGCAGTATTTT.

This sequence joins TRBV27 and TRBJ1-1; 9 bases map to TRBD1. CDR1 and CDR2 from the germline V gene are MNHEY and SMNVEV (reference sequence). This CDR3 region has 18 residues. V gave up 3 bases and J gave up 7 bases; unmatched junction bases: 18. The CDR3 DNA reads TGTGCCAGCAGTTTGAGGCCACCGGGACAGGGAACCCCCTATGAAGCTTTCTTT. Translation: CASSLRPPGQGTPYEAFF.

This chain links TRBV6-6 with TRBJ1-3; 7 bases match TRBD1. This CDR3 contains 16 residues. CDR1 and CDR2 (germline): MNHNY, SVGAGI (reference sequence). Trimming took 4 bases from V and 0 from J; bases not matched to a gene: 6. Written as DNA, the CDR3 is TGTGCCAGCAGTTCCCCGGACAGGTCCTCTGGAAACACCATATATTTT. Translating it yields CASSSPDRSSGNTIYF.

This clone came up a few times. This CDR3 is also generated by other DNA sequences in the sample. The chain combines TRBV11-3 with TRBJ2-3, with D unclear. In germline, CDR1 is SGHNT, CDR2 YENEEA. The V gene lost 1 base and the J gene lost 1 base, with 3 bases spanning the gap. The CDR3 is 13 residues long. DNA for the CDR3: TGTGCCAGCAGCTTAGCGGGCACAGATACGCAGTATTTT. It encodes CASSLAGTDTQYF.

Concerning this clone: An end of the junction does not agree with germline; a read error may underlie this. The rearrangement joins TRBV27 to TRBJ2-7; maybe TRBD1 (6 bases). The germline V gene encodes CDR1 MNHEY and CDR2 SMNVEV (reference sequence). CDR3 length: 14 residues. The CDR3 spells CASGLTGASYEQYF. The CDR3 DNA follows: TGTGCCAGCGGTTTGACAGGAGCCTCCTACGAGCAGTACTTC.

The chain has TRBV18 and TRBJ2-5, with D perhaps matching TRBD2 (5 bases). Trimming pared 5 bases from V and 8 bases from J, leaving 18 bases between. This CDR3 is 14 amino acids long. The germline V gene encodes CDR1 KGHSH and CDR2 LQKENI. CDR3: CASSSNGNKRTQYF. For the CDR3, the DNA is TGTGCCAGCTCATCTAACGGGAACAAGAGAACCCAGTACTTC.

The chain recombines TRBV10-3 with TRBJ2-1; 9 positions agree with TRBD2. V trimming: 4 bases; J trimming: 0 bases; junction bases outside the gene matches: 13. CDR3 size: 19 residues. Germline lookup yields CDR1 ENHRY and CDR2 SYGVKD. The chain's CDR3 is CAISVDRREGRSSYNEQFF. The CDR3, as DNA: TGTGCCATCAGTGTGGATAGGCGGGAGGGCCGAAGCTCCTACAATGAGCAGTTCTTC.